This T cell receptor beta chain was captured by sequencing in a study of shared clonotypes between healthy human individuals. Study overall: Used for every donor were three CD4 naive, three CD4 memory, two CD8 naive and one CD8 memory plate.

The repertoire was sequenced with immunoSEQ multiplex PCR; TCRdb's copy has only in-frame clones and lacks some. The sample lists 2 million to 2.5 million clones, over 85% occurring once. General study findings and limits: Around 5% was the fraction of naive CD4 clonotypes found shared across four donors. Relative to their counterparts shared across all four donors, non-shared clonotypes exhibited diminished generation probabilities.

Naive CD8 cells lacked CD45RO, underwent positive selection for CCR7 and left out terminally differentiated effector memory CD45RA+ cells. A word on this clone: Antigen specificity is unknown.

The CDR3 contains 15 residues. The germline CDR1 and CDR2 sequences are LGHNA and YSLEER. V trimming: 4 bases; J trimming: 6 bases; junction bases outside the gene matches: 9. This receptor was obtained from a man in his late teens or twenties in good health. This chain joins TRBV4-3 and TRBJ1-5, with 7 positions matching TRBD1. Sample: naive CD8+ T cells sorted from blood. CDR3 amino acids: CASSPSTGAVQPQHF. DNA of the CDR3: TGCGCCAGCAGCCCGAGCACAGGGGCGGTTCAGCCCCAGCATTTT.